A selection of T cell receptor beta chains follows, all from one sample in a study of shared clonotypes between healthy human individuals. Clones were sequenced by immunoSEQ multiplex PCR, and TCRdb holds only the in-frame ones, with some missing. Here the sample spans about 1,500,000 clones, around 97% being singletons. Sequenced input: naive CD4+ T cells sorted from blood. Receptor source: a man younger than 45 in good health. Each CDR3 is given with its conserved first and last residue. D genes are given only for firm matches. Clone size, where shown, is once, few, many, or a class for clones that have expanded.

TRBD1	TRBJ1-2	TRBV28	.	TGTGCCAGCAGCCCTGGACAGGGATATGGCTACACCTTC	CASSPGQGYGYTF
.	TRBJ1-1	TRBV28	.	TGTGCCAGCCGAGACACTGAAGCTTTCTTT	CASRDTEAFF
.	TRBJ1-2	TRBV7-2	.	TGTGCCAGCAGCTTAGTGAGGGATGGCTACACCTTC	CASSLVRDGYTF
.	TRBJ2-7	TRBV5-1	.	TGCGCCAGCAGCCCCGGGACTGCCTACGAGCAGTACTTC	CASSPGTAYEQYF
.	TRBJ2-7	TRBV9	.	TGTGCCAGCAGCGTAGGAGTGGAGAAGTACGAGCAGTACTTC	CASSVGVEKYEQYF
.	TRBJ2-4	TRBV19	.	TGTGCCAGTAGTCGAAGCGGCAACATTCAGTACTTC	CASSRSGNIQYF
.	TRBJ2-7	TRBV7-9	.	TGTGCCAGCAGCTTAGAAGAGAGGAGCTACGAGCAGTACTTC	CASSLEERSYEQYF
TRBD1	TRBJ2-2	TRBV18	.	TGTGCCAGCTCACCCGGGACAGGCGGGGAGCTGTTTTTT	CASSPGTGGELFF
.	TRBJ1-5	TRBV5-1	.	TGCGCGAGGAGGGACTCAGATAGCAATCAGCCCCAGCATTTT	CARRDSDSNQPQHF
TRBD1	TRBJ2-1	TRBV6-7	.	TGTGCCAGCAGCCAACCCCCTCAGGGGGCAGGTGAGCAGTTCTTC	CASSQPPQGAGEQFF
TRBD1	TRBJ2-2	TRBV7-2	.	TGTGCCAGCAGCTCCGTAGGGACAGGTCCAGCCGGGGAGCTGTTTTTT	CASSSVGTGPAGELFF
.	TRBJ2-7	TRBV11-1	.	TGTGCCAGCAGCTACTCCCAGGGCGAGCAGTACTTC	CASSYSQGEQYF
.	TRBJ2-7	TRBV21-1	.	TGTGCCAGCAGTCGGGGATACGAGCAGTACTTC	CASSRGYEQYF
.	TRBJ2-2	TRBV14	once	TGTGCCAGCAGCCAAGTTGGCGGGGACATCGCGAACACCGGGGAGCTGTTTTTT	CASSQVGGDIANTGELFF
TRBD2	TRBJ2-1	TRBV29-1	once	TGCAGCGTTGGGAGTAGCGGGAGGATAGGAAATGAGCAGTTCTTC	CSVGSSGRIGNEQFF
.	TRBJ1-2	TRBV5-1	once	TGCGCCAGCAGCTTGGAGTACCGCGTTAAGGCGGGCTACACCTTC	CASSLEYRVKAGYTF
.	TRBJ2-7	TRBV5-4	.	TGTGCCAGCAGCCCCAAACTTCCCGGCTACGAGCAGTACTTC	CASSPKLPGYEQYF
TRBD1	TRBJ2-3	TRBV9	.	TGTGCCAGCAGCGTGGGCCTCCGGGACAGGGTCACAGATACGCAGTATTTT	CASSVGLRDRVTDTQYF
.	TRBJ2-4	TRBV21-1	.	TGTGCCAGCAGCCGGGTCGTAGCCAAAAACATTCAGTACTTC	CASSRVVAKNIQYF
TRBD1	TRBJ2-3	TRBV7-8	.	TGTGCCAGCAGCTACAACAGGGGAGATACGCAGTATTTT	CASSYNRGDTQYF
.	TRBJ2-1	TRBV19	.	TGTGCCAGTAGTATTAGCCCTATATTCAGGGAGCAGTTCTTC	CASSISPIFREQFF
.	TRBJ2-1	TRBV20-1	.	TGCAGTGCTAGCGCCTACAATGAGCAGTTCTTC	CSASAYNEQFF
.	TRBJ2-2	TRBV1	.	TGCACCAGCAGCCAAGAGTTTCCCACCGGGGAGCTGTTTTTT	CTSSQEFPTGELFF
.	TRBJ2-7	TRBV9	.	TGTGCCAGCAGCGCCCGGGACACCTCCTACGAGCAGTACTTC	CASSARDTSYEQYF
TRBD2	TRBJ2-1	TRBV5-1	.	TGCGCCAGCAACCCGAGCGGGAGCACCTACAATGAGCAGTTCTTC	CASNPSGSTYNEQFF
.	TRBJ1-2	TRBV18	.	TGTGCCAGCTCACCTCCCCTCGGTGCTAACTATGGCTACACCTTC	CASSPPLGANYGYTF
.	TRBJ2-6	TRBV7-9	.	TGTGCCAGCAGCTTGGGGGTTCATAGCTCTGGGGCCAACGTCCTGACTTTC	CASSLGVHSSGANVLTF
.	TRBJ1-2	TRBV29-1	few	TGCAGCGTTGATATCGACAGCCTTTATGGCTACACCTTC	CSVDIDSLYGYTF
.	TRBJ2-2	TRBV7-3	.	TGTGCCAGCAGCTCGCCGGGACAAACCACCGGGGAGCTGTTTTTT	CASSSPGQTTGELFF
TRBD1	TRBJ1-4	TRBV2	.	TGTGCCAGCAGCGGACAGGCTTCAACTAATGAAAAACTGTTTTTT	CASSGQASTNEKLFF
.	TRBJ1-3	TRBV5-5	.	TGTGCCAGCAGACGAGATCCTCCGGGCCCTGGAAACACCATATATTTT	CASRRDPPGPGNTIYF
.	TRBJ2-7	TRBV9	.	TGTGCCAGCAGCGTAGATTGGACATACTCTTCCGAGCAGTACTTC	CASSVDWTYSSEQYF